These 25 T cell receptor beta chains share one sample of origin, sequenced in a study of blood T cell repertoires in COVID-19. Assay: immunoSEQ multiplex PCR; the TCRdb copy retains only in-frame clones and omits some. Among 250,000 to 400,000 clones listed, about nine tenths were seen once. The sample was peripheral blood. These receptors all stem from a woman aged 30 to 39 with COVID-19, enrolled during active disease.

This chain connects TRBV5-1 to TRBJ2-3, with TRBD2 matching 8 bases. CDR3 length equals 14 residues. From germline, CDR1 is SGHRS and CDR2 YFSETQ. V gave up 6 bases and J gave up 5 bases; unmatched junction bases: 8. The CDR3 bases are TGCGCCAGCACCCCCGGGGGGGAGGAAGATACGCAGTATTTT. Its translation: CASTPGGEEDTQYF. Filled out from reference TRBV5-1 and TRBJ2-3, the complete variable domain reads KAGVTQTPRYLIKTRGQQVTLSCSPISGHRSVSWYQQTPGQGLQFLFEYFSETQRNKGNFPGRFSGRQFSNSRSEMNVSTLELGDSALYLCASTPGGEEDTQYFGPGTRLTVL.

The rearrangement joins TRBV2 to TRBJ1-2, with TRBD1 matching over 8 bases. The V segment lost 6 bases and the J segment 6 bases; nucleotides outside the gene matches: 9. Looked up from germline, CDR1 is SNHLY and CDR2 is FYNNEI. The CDR3 has 14 amino acids. The CDR3 reads CASSRQGFSDGYTF. The DNA for the CDR3 is TGTGCCAGCAGCCGACAGGGGTTTTCCGATGGCTACACCTTC.

The chain links TRBV6-5 to TRBJ1-2, with 9 bases matching TRBD1. Germline CDR1 reads MNHEY; CDR2 reads SVGAGI. This CDR3 has 14 residues. Trimming removed 7 bases from V and 5 bases from J; junction bases left unmatched: 8. CDR3 protein: CASTLDRGRYGYTF. Written as DNA, the CDR3 is TGTGCCAGCACCTTGGACAGGGGAAGGTATGGCTACACCTTC.

The chain has TRBV27 and TRBJ1-3; TRBD1 matches at 7 bases. The CDR3 runs 15 residues. The J segment lost 1 base and the V segment lost 5 bases, leaving 5 bases of the junction unmatched. Germline V gene data show CDR1 as MNHEY and CDR2 as SMNVEV (reference sequence). The CDR3 loop reads CASSTTGRSGNTIYF. CDR3 nucleotides: TGTGCCAGCAGTACGACAGGGAGATCTGGAAACACCATATATTTT.

V usage is TRBV5-4 and J usage is TRBJ1-6; tentatively, D is TRBD1 (6 bases). The germline V and J ends were trimmed by 4 bases and 8 bases, with 19 bases remaining between them. The CDR3 loop spans 16 amino acids. In germline, CDR1 is SGHNT, CDR2 YYREEE (reference sequence). The CDR3 spells CASSDGRAGVDSPLHF. CDR3 DNA: TGTGCCAGCAGCGACGGCCGGGCAGGGGTTGATTCACCCCTCCACTTT.

This rearrangement joins TRBV7-9 to TRBJ2-2, with 7 positions matching TRBD1. V lost 11 bases and J lost 2; bases outside the gene matches: 8. CDR3 length equals 14 residues. From germline, CDR1 is SEHNR and CDR2 FQNEAQ (reference sequence). CDR3 in amino acids: CASQGTENTGELFF. CDR3 nucleotides: TGTGCCTCGCAAGGGACAGAAAACACCGGGGAGCTGTTTTTT. Full variable domain (rest looked up from reference TRBV7-9 and TRBJ2-2): DTGVSQNPRHKITKRGQNVTFRCDPISEHNRLYWYRQTLGQGPEFLTYFQNEAQLEKSRLLSDRFSAERPKGSFSTLEIQRTEQGDSAMYLCASQGTENTGELFFGEGSRLTVL.

The chain joins TRBV12-3 or TRBV12-4 to TRBJ2-7; 7 bases fit TRBD2. The CDR3 covers 12 residues. Trimming removed 8 bases from V and 6 bases from J; junction bases left unmatched: 7. CDR3 in DNA: TGTGCCAGCTCAAATCCGGGGGGCGAGCAGTACTTC. Amino acid sequence: CASSNPGGEQYF.

The chain joins TRBV6-4 to TRBJ2-1, with TRBD1 identical over 9 bases. V lost 2 bases and J lost 5; bases outside the gene matches: 4. Germline V gives CDR1 MRHNA, CDR2 SNTAGT. This CDR3 comprises 15 residues. Here the CDR3 reads CASSDLGQGHNEQFF. The CDR3 coding sequence is TGTGCCAGCAGTGACCTGGGACAGGGCCACAATGAGCAGTTCTTC.

V usage is TRBV11-2 and J usage is TRBJ2-7; maybe TRBD1 (5 bases). The V end lost 5 bases, the J end lost 1 base, and 15 bases lay between the germline ends. The germline V gene has CDR1 SGHAT and CDR2 FQNNGV. This CDR3 contains 15 residues. The CDR3 DNA follows: TGTGCCAGCAGCCTGACAGTGCCTGGTTCCTACGAGCAGTACTTC. Its translation is CASSLTVPGSYEQYF.

This clone was recorded a few times. CDR3 amino acids: CAIRGTGDGYTF. The CDR3 nucleotides read TGTGCCATCAGAGGGACAGGGGACGGCTACACCTTC. V is TRBV10-3 and J is TRBJ1-2; TRBD1 matches at 10 bases. Germline V gene sequence: CDR1 ENHRY, CDR2 SYGVKD. This CDR3 has 12 amino acids. Trimming cost V 6 bases and J 8 bases; bases outside gene matches: 3.

CDR3 sequence (DNA): TGTGCCAGCAGCTCCCGGACAGTTTCTGGGGCCAACGTCCTGACTTTC. This codes for CASSSRTVSGANVLTF. This chain joins TRBV11-1 and TRBJ2-6; D possibly corresponds to TRBD1 (6 bases). V shed 4 bases and J shed 1 base, with 11 bases lying between them. The V gene's germline CDR1 is SGHAT and CDR2 FQDESV (reference sequence). The CDR3 consists of 16 residues.

V usage is TRBV7-9 and J usage is TRBJ1-2; 7 bases are shared with TRBD1. Unmatched junction bases numbered 8, after V lost 4 bases and J lost 3 bases. The CDR3 contains 15 residues. Per germline, CDR1 SEHNR and CDR2 FQNEAQ (reference sequence). CDR3 coding DNA: TGTGCCAGCAGCTCCCCCACCGGGACAGACTATGGCTACACCTTC. Protein: CASSSPTGTDYGYTF.

The genes are TRBV4-2 and TRBJ1-5; possible D gene TRBD1, 6 bases. From germline, CDR1 is LGHNA and CDR2 YNFKEQ. V lost 0 bases to trimming and J lost 6 bases, with 6 bases between them. The CDR3 consists of 13 residues. CDR3 sequence reads: CASSQEGAQPQHF. The CDR3 DNA follows: TGTGCCAGCAGCCAAGAGGGGGCTCAGCCCCAGCATTTT.

The genes are TRBV6-4 and TRBJ1-1; tentatively, D is TRBD1 (5 bases). CDR3 length: 17 residues. V lost 1 base and J 0 bases, leaving 15 bases between the germline ends. The germline V gene encodes CDR1 MRHNA and CDR2 SNTAGT. The CDR3 DNA sequence: TGTGCCAGCAGTGACTTAACATGGGGCCCCTTGAACACTGAAGCTTTCTTT. Translating it yields CASSDLTWGPLNTEAFF.

The chain is built from TRBV7-6 and TRBJ2-3; 10 bases match TRBD2. The CDR3 is made up of 15 amino acids. Germline V CDR1 and CDR2: SGHVS, FNYEAQ. Trimming removed 5 bases from V and 5 bases from J; junction bases left unmatched: 7. CDR3 in amino acids: CASSAPSGGGDTQYF. For the CDR3, the DNA is TGTGCCAGCAGCGCACCGAGCGGGGGGGGAGATACGCAGTATTTT.

This chain uses TRBV5-1 with TRBJ1-2; possible D gene TRBD1, 5 bases. The V end lost 0 bases, the J end lost 10 bases, and 16 bases lay between the germline ends. This CDR3 comprises 14 residues. Per germline, CDR1 SGHRS and CDR2 YFSETQ. CDR3 amino acids: CASSLDSDSGDYTF. For the CDR3, the DNA is TGCGCCAGCAGCTTGGACAGTGATTCGGGGGACTACACCTTC. Together with reference TRBV5-1 and TRBJ1-2, the CDR3 gives the full variable domain: KAGVTQTPRYLIKTRGQQVTLSCSPISGHRSVSWYQQTPGQGLQFLFEYFSETQRNKGNFPGRFSGRQFSNSRSEMNVSTLELGDSALYLCASSLDSDSGDYTFGSGTRLTVV.

This chain joins TRBV7-2 and TRBJ2-5; 10 bases line up with TRBD2. Trimming removed 4 bases from V and 3 bases from J; junction bases left unmatched: 14. CDR1 is SGHTA and CDR2 is FQGNSA in the germline V gene. The CDR3 sequence is 18 residues long. Here the CDR3 DNA reads TGTGCCAGCAGCTCCACCTTGGCGGCTAGCGGGGGAAAAGAGACCCAGTACTTC. Protein product: CASSSTLAASGGKETQYF. Full variable domain (missing parts from reference TRBV7-2 and TRBJ2-5): GAGVSQSPSNKVTEKGKDVELRCDPISGHTALYWYRQSLGQGLEFLIYFQGNSAPDKSGLPSDRFSAERTGGSVSTLTIQRTQQEDSAVYLCASSSTLAASGGKETQYFGPGTRLLVL.

The chain couples TRBV29-1 to TRBJ1-2; D unclear. CDR1 SQVTM and CDR2 ANQGSEA come from the germline V gene. The ends were cut back, 2 bases at V and 8 bases at J, with 9 bases in the middle. The CDR3 is 11 residues long. DNA for the CDR3: TGCAGCGTTGAATGGCAGGTGGGCTACACCTTC. Protein product: CSVEWQVGYTF. The full variable domain, completed using reference TRBV29-1 and TRBJ1-2, is SAVISQKPSRDICQRGTSLTIQCQVDSQVTMMFWYRQQPGQSLTLIATANQGSEATYESGFVIDKFPISRPNLTFSTLTVSNMSPEDSSIYLCSVEWQVGYTFGSGTRLTVV.

The chain is built from TRBV2 and TRBJ2-1; a possible D gene is TRBD2 (6 bases). CDR1 and CDR2 (germline): SNHLY, FYNNEI. This CDR3 region has 15 residues. The V end lost 4 bases, the J end lost 0 bases, and 10 bases lay between the germline ends. The CDR3 nucleotides read TGTGCCAGCAGTGTAGCGGCAGGCTCCTACAATGAGCAGTTCTTC. Translating it yields CASSVAAGSYNEQFF.

The chain joins TRBV7-3 to TRBJ1-1; possible D gene TRBD1, 5 bases. Germline lookup yields CDR1 SGHTA and CDR2 FQGTGA. With 0 bases removed from V and 4 bases from J, the gap between germline ends came to 9 bases. This CDR3 spans 14 amino acids. The CDR3 sequence: CASSLTQGSTEAFF. Here the CDR3 DNA reads TGTGCCAGCAGCTTAACCCAGGGAAGCACTGAAGCTTTCTTT. Drawing the rest from reference TRBV7-3 and TRBJ1-1, the complete variable domain is GAGVSQTPSNKVTEKGKYVELRCDPISGHTALYWYRQSLGQGPEFLIYFQGTGAADDSGLPNDRFFAVRPEGSVSTLKIQRTERGDSAVYLCASSLTQGSTEAFFGQGTRLTVV.

The chain joins TRBV5-1 to TRBJ2-1; D gene unclear. CDR1 is SGHRS and CDR2 is YFSETQ in the germline V gene. V dropped 0 bases and J dropped 6 bases, with 7 bases sitting between them. This CDR3 has 13 residues. This CDR3 is CASSLDRSNEQFF. The CDR3 DNA follows: TGCGCCAGCAGCTTGGACAGATCCAATGAGCAGTTCTTC.

Only a few counts were recorded for this clone. The chain recombines TRBV19 with TRBJ1-1; 7 nucleotides line up with TRBD1. Germline V lookup: CDR1 LNHDA, CDR2 SQIVND (reference sequence). Losses at the gene ends were 4 bases for V and 0 bases for J; bases not matched to a gene: 2. The CDR3 covers 14 residues. The CDR3 DNA reads TGTGCCAGTAGTAAGACAGGGTTGAACACTGAAGCTTTCTTT. This gives the protein CASSKTGLNTEAFF.

This clone was seen only once. CDR3 nucleotides: TGTGCCAGCAGCGTAATGATGGCGGGCGGCTACACCTTC. It specifies CASSVMMAGGYTF. The V and J genes are TRBV9 and TRBJ1-2; D is ambiguous. Deletions cut 1 base from V and 8 bases from J, with 12 bases between. Germline CDR1 is SGDLS and CDR2 is YYNGEE. The CDR3 extends over 13 amino acids.

This clone has a single count. V gene TRBV6-5 combines with J gene TRBJ1-6, with 7 positions matching TRBD1. Germline V CDR1 and CDR2: MNHEY, SVGAGI. V shed 5 bases, J shed 10 bases, and the junction held 11 bases outside the gene matches. This CDR3 comprises 15 residues. CDR3 sequence (DNA): TGTGCCAGCAGTCAATTCAGGACAGGAATGTCACCCCTCCACTTT. This encodes CASSQFRTGMSPLHF.

The chain links TRBV19 to TRBJ2-7; TRBD2 agrees at 14 bases. There are 13 residues in the CDR3. Germline V CDR1 and CDR2: LNHDA, SQIVND (reference sequence). The J segment lost 6 bases and the V segment lost 6 bases, leaving 1 base of the junction unmatched. CDR3 DNA: TGTGCCAGTAGGACTAGCGGGGGGGCCGAGCAGTACTTC. Protein: CASRTSGGAEQYF. Drawing the rest from reference TRBV19 and TRBJ2-7, the complete variable domain is DGGITQSPKYLFRKEGQNVTLSCEQNLNHDAMYWYRQDPGQGLRLIYYSQIVNDFQKGDIAEGYSVSREKKESFPLTVTSAQKNPTAFYLCASRTSGGAEQYFGPGTRLTVT.